A selection of T cell receptor beta chains follows, all from one sample in a study of T cell changes during pregnancy in multiple sclerosis. TCRdb's copy holds only in-frame clones and misses some; the assay was immunoSEQ multiplex PCR. The sample shows tens of thousands of clones, around 89% of them seen only once. The starting material was CD4+ T cells from peripheral blood mononuclear cells, obtained in the first trimester of pregnancy. Receptors were obtained from a female donor in good health, enrolled as a control in a pregnancy study. CDR3s include the opening cysteine and the closing phenylalanine or tryptophan. Each record gives: D gene, clone size, V gene, J gene, CDR3 DNA, CDR3 protein. D genes are given only for firm matches. A row's size may be missing; if present it is once, few, many or a size class.

TRBD1	once	TRBV29-1	TRBJ2-7	TGCAGCGTTGAAGACCCGACAGGGACCGGTTACGAGCAGTACTTC	CSVEDPTGTGYEQYF
TRBD2	few	TRBV19	TRBJ2-1	TGTGCCAGTAGCAGCCTTCTAGCGGGACCATGGTACAATGAGCAGTTCTTC	CASSSLLAGPWYNEQFF
TRBD1	.	TRBV7-8	TRBJ1-5	TGTGCCAGCAGCGCCTCGGGACAGGATAGCAATCAGCCCCAGCATTTT	CASSASGQDSNQPQHF
.	.	TRBV11-3	TRBJ2-1	TGTGCCAGCACCATAACAGGAATAAGCAATGAGCAGTTCTTC	CASTITGISNEQFF
.	.	TRBV4-2	TRBJ2-7	TGTGCCAGCAGCCAAGCTATGGGCACCTACGAGCAGTACTTC	CASSQAMGTYEQYF
.	.	TRBV7-2	TRBJ1-2	TGTGCCATTCCCAGGGGCGCCAATTATGGCTACACCTTC	CAIPRGANYGYTF
TRBD2	.	TRBV27	TRBJ2-1	TGTGCCAGCAGTTTTCAGACTAGCGGTTACAATGAGCAGTTCTTC	CASSFQTSGYNEQFF
TRBD1	.	TRBV6-1	TRBJ1-1	TGTGCCAGCAGTGAAGCCCGGGACAGCACTGAAGCTTTCTTT	CASSEARDSTEAFF
.	once	TRBV5-4	TRBJ2-5	TGTGCCAGCAGCTTGGTGCAGGGGGGCAGGGAGACCCAGTACTTC	CASSLVQGGRETQYF
TRBD2	.	TRBV11-2	TRBJ2-2	TGTGCCAGCAGCCCGAGACTAGCGGGGGAGTTCACCGGGGAGCTGTTTTTT	CASSPRLAGEFTGELFF
.	.	TRBV7-8	TRBJ1-5	TGTGCCAGCAGCTTAGGAACAGGTCTAAGCAATCAGCCCCAGCATTTT	CASSLGTGLSNQPQHF
.	.	TRBV5-1	TRBJ1-3	TGCGCCAGCAGCCGGGGTGGGCAGATTGCTGGAAACACCATATATTTT	CASSRGGQIAGNTIYF
.	.	TRBV27	TRBJ2-7	TGTGCCAGCAGTTCCCCCGGGACTGGAACTTACGAGCAGTACTTC	CASSSPGTGTYEQYF
.	.	TRBV30	TRBJ2-3	TGTGCCTGGAGTCCCGCGACAGAAAACACAGATACGCAGTATTTT	CAWSPATENTDTQYF
.	.	TRBV7-3	TRBJ1-1	TGTGCCAGCAGCTTGGCGGGAGAGAACACTGAAGCTTTCTTT	CASSLAGENTEAFF
.	.	TRBV19	TRBJ2-5	TGTGCCAGTAGCCCCCGGGACACCCAAGAGACCCAGTACTTC	CASSPRDTQETQYF
TRBD2	few	TRBV29-1	TRBJ2-3	TGCAGCGTTGACTCTAGCGGGGTCACAGATACGCAGTATTTT	CSVDSSGVTDTQYF
.	.	TRBV5-1	TRBJ2-1	TGCGCCAGCAGCTTGCCTGTTTTGGCTAGCATAAGGCTGTTTCTTTACAATGAGCAGTTCTTC	CASSLPVLASIRLFLYNEQFF
TRBD1	.	TRBV19	TRBJ2-6	TGTGCCACGGGACAGGGGACTTTCTCTGGGGCCAACGTCCTGACTTTC	CATGQGTFSGANVLTF
TRBD1	.	TRBV11-2	TRBJ2-5	TGTGCCAGCAGCTTGCCCGGGACAGTTCAAGAGACCCAGTACTTC	CASSLPGTVQETQYF
.	.	TRBV27	TRBJ1-2	TGTGCCAGCAGTTTATACGGGGCTAACTATGGCTACACCTTC	CASSLYGANYGYTF
TRBD1	.	TRBV25-1	TRBJ2-7	TGTGCCAGCAGTGAATCCGGGACAGGGCTCGAGCAGTACTTC	CASSESGTGLEQYF
.	.	TRBV21-1	TRBJ2-4	TGTGCCAGAACCCAGGGTTTCCTGGCCAAAAACATTCAGTACTTC	CARTQGFLAKNIQYF
TRBD1	.	TRBV7-3	TRBJ1-1	TGTGCCAGCAGCCCGACACCGGGACAGAGGAACACTGAAGCTTTCTTT	CASSPTPGQRNTEAFF
.	.	TRBV10-3	TRBJ2-5	TGTGCCATCAGTGGTGGGGACAAAAAAGAGACCCAGTACTTC	CAISGGDKKETQYF
TRBD2	.	TRBV5-1	TRBJ2-3	TGCGCCAGCAGCTTGACTAGCGAGGGTACGCAGTATTTT	CASSLTSEGTQYF
.	.	TRBV30	TRBJ2-1	TGTGCCTGGAGTGCATCGTACATCGAGGGTGAGCAGTTCTTC	CAWSASYIEGEQFF
TRBD2	.	TRBV11-3	TRBJ2-5	TGTGCCAGCAGCTTGGGCGGGAGAAGGACCCAGTACTTC	CASSLGGRRTQYF
.	.	TRBV6-1	TRBJ1-5	TGTGCCAGCAGTGAATTCTCGGGTAGTGGCAGCAATCAGCCCCAGCATTTT	CASSEFSGSGSNQPQHF
.	few	TRBV11-2	TRBJ1-4	TGTGCCAGCAGCTTTTCACAGGGTTCTAATGAAAAACTGTTTTTT	CASSFSQGSNEKLFF
TRBD1	.	TRBV9	TRBJ1-2	TGTGCCAGCAGCGTCGGACAGGCTGCTAACTATGGCTACACCTTC	CASSVGQAANYGYTF
.	.	TRBV2	TRBJ2-3	TGTGCCAGCAGTGAGGGCCGGACAGGCACAGATACGCAGTATTTT	CASSEGRTGTDTQYF
.	.	TRBV7-2	TRBJ1-2	TGTGCCAGCAGCTCATTCAGACAGATCTATGGCTACACCTTC	CASSSFRQIYGYTF
.	.	TRBV18	TRBJ2-4	TGTGCCAGCTCACCCGGGACTCCACGAGGGGCCAAAAACATTCAGTACTTC	CASSPGTPRGAKNIQYF
.	.	TRBV6-1	TRBJ1-2	TGTGCCAGCAGTGAAAGTTGGACAGTAAACTATGGCTACACCTTC	CASSESWTVNYGYTF
.	.	TRBV7-9	TRBJ2-5	TGTGCCAGCAGCTTAGTCGGGGTTGAGACCCAGTACTTC	CASSLVGVETQYF
TRBD1	.	TRBV18	TRBJ2-4	TGTGCCAGCTCCCCCCCTGACAGGGGGCAGAACTTCTTCTTC	CASSPPDRGQNFFF
TRBD2	.	TRBV11-2	TRBJ2-2	TGTGCCAGCAGCCAGACTAGCGGGGGCTACCCGAACACCGGGGAGCTGTTTTTT	CASSQTSGGYPNTGELFF
.	.	TRBV4-1	TRBJ1-6	TGCGCCAGCAGCCAAGTCCAGGGGCTGCTGGGAGCACCCCTCCACTTT	CASSQVQGLLGAPLHF